This is a list of T cell receptor beta chains from one sample in a study of T-cell reconstitution after alpha-beta-depleted transplantation in children. TCRdb called the PCR reads again in MiXCR, with one record for every CDR3 protein. The top ten hold less than 5% of the sample, which has around 600,000 distinct CDR3 sequences, about 10% seen once. This specimen was PBMCs from the stem cell graft donor, taken from the stem cell graft. The receptors were gathered from a human donor who donated a stem cell graft to a child with acute myeloid leukemia. The CDR3 runs from the conserved cysteine through the conserved F or W. The D gene is left open where the match is weak. The listing skips clone size in some rows; elsewhere it reads once, few, many or a size class.

J gene | clone size | D gene | V gene | CDR3 protein | CDR3 DNA
TRBJ1-2 | - | - | TRBV20-1 | CSAGRDQEGGYTF | TGCAGTGCTGGACGGGATCAAGAGGGGGGCTACACCTTC
TRBJ2-7 | few | - | TRBV20-1 | CSARDSGGQRPYEQYF | TGCAGTGCTAGAGATTCGGGCGGCCAAAGGCCCTACGAGCAGTACTTC
TRBJ1-1 | - | - | TRBV18 | CASSPIAGAGNTEAFF | TGTGCCAGCTCACCAATAGCCGGGGCCGGGAACACTGAAGCTTTCTTT
TRBJ1-1 | few | - | TRBV5-1 | CASSSRGRAGTEAFF | TGCGCCAGCAGCAGCAGGGGCAGGGCTGGGACTGAAGCTTTCTTT
TRBJ2-6 | few | TRBD1 | TRBV15 | CATAGTGRPWGANVLTF | TGTGCCACCGCCGGGACAGGGAGACCTTGGGGGGCCAACGTCCTGACTTTC
TRBJ1-1 | few | - | TRBV7-9 | CASSFTMESEAFF | TGTGCCAGCAGCTTCACTATGGAGAGTGAAGCTTTCTTT
TRBJ2-2 | many | - | TRBV20-1 | CSARAQGNTGELFF | TGCAGTGCTAGGGCACAGGGAAACACCGGGGAGCTGTTTTTT
TRBJ2-7 | - | - | TRBV3-1 | CASSQIEGMHEQYF | TGTGCCAGCAGCCAGATCGAGGGGATGCACGAGCAGTACTTC
TRBJ2-3 | few | - | TRBV5-5 | CASSFSGRRTDTQYF | TGTGCCAGCAGCTTTTCCGGGAGACGCACAGATACGCAGTATTTT
TRBJ1-3 | few | - | TRBV5-1 | CASSWTTGTGNTIYF | TGCGCCAGCAGCTGGACCACAGGGACTGGAAACACCATATATTTT
TRBJ2-3 | many | - | TRBV7-6 | CASRRLGATDTQYF | TGTGCCAGCAGGCGACTGGGGGCCACAGATACGCAGTATTTT
TRBJ2-7 | few | - | TRBV7-2 | CASSLAVGIQGEQYF | TGTGCCAGCAGCTTAGCGGTCGGGATCCAAGGCGAGCAGTACTTC
TRBJ2-1 | few | TRBD2 | TRBV24-1 | CATSSSGREGLNEQFF | TGTGCCACCAGCTCCTCGGGGCGGGAGGGCCTTAATGAGCAGTTCTTC
TRBJ2-2 | many | - | TRBV7-2 | CASSLEGQGGSGELFF | TGTGCCAGCAGCTTAGAAGGGCAGGGGGGCTCCGGGGAGCTGTTTTTT
TRBJ2-1 | - | - | TRBV11-2 | CASSSSEPGLTPLGEQFF | TGTGCCAGCAGCTCTTCCGAACCGGGACTGACCCCCTTGGGTGAGCAGTTCTTC
TRBJ2-7 | - | - | TRBV30 | CAWSRQEASEQYF | TGTGCCTGGAGTAGACAGGAGGCGAGCGAGCAGTACTTC
TRBJ2-7 | - | - | TRBV27 | CASSFQWSGSYEQYF | TGTGCCAGCAGCTTCCAGTGGTCGGGGTCCTACGAGCAGTACTTC
TRBJ2-3 | many | - | TRBV20-1 | CSARVLRGKVADTQYF | TGCAGTGCTAGGGTCCTACGCGGGAAGGTTGCAGATACGCAGTATTTT
TRBJ2-1 | many | - | TRBV24-1 | CATSIADYNHEQFF | TGTGCCACCAGTATAGCGGACTACAACCATGAGCAGTTCTTC
TRBJ1-1 | many | TRBD1 | TRBV7-6 | CASSTGQGTEAFF | TGTGCCAGCAGCACGGGACAGGGGACTGAAGCTTTCTTT
TRBJ2-3 | - | TRBD2 | TRBV7-9 | CASSSPGLASTGTQYF | TGTGCCAGCAGCTCCCCGGGACTAGCGAGCACAGGTACGCAGTATTTT
TRBJ2-3 | few | TRBD2 | TRBV20-1 | CSAPTSGNRADTQYF | TGCAGTGCGCCGACTAGCGGTAACCGGGCCGATACGCAGTATTTT
TRBJ2-7 | few | - | TRBV20-1 | CSARDLRETGESPYEQYF | TGCAGTGCTAGAGATTTGAGGGAAACGGGAGAATCCCCCTACGAGCAGTACTTC
TRBJ2-5 | few | - | TRBV18 | CASSPRGKGQETQYF | TGTGCCAGCTCACCACGGGGGAAAGGACAAGAGACCCAGTACTTC
TRBJ2-2 | few | - | TRBV11-2 | CASSLRREGSGELFF | TGTGCCAGCAGCTTAAGACGGGAAGGGTCCGGGGAGCTGTTTTTT
TRBJ1-1 | few | TRBD1 | TRBV5-1 | CASSFFRGETGGRKFF | TGCGCCAGCAGCTTTTTTAGAGGAGAGACAGGGGGCCGGAAATTCTTT
TRBJ2-7 | many | TRBD2 | TRBV20-1 | CSARLAGGVEQYF | TGCAGTGCTAGACTAGCGGGAGGGGTCGAGCAGTACTTC
TRBJ2-1 | - | TRBD2 | TRBV25-1 | CASSEWTSGRISPYNEQFF | TGTGCCAGCAGTGAATGGACTAGCGGGAGAATAAGTCCGTACAATGAGCAGTTCTTC
TRBJ2-1 | few | - | TRBV6-2/TRBV6-3 | CASTPLRGSSYNEQFF | TGTGCCAGCACCCCCCTTCGGGGAAGCTCCTACAATGAGCAGTTCTTC
TRBJ1-1 | few | - | TRBV20-1 | CSARDLGRSMNTEAFF | TGCAGTGCTAGAGATTTAGGACGGTCAATGAACACTGAAGCTTTCTTT
TRBJ2-1 | many | - | TRBV20-1 | CSASLVNEQFF | TGCAGTGCCAGCCTGGTGAATGAGCAGTTCTTC